A selection of T cell receptor beta chains follows, all from one sample in a study of shared clonotypes between healthy human individuals. Clones were sequenced by immunoSEQ multiplex PCR, and TCRdb holds only the in-frame ones, with some missing. The data show some 1 million clones, more than 60% seen once. Sequenced sample: memory CD4+ T cells sorted from blood. The source is a man between 18 and 29 years old in good health. CDR3s include the opening cysteine and the closing phenylalanine or tryptophan. D genes are given only for firm matches. Clone size is given for some rows only: seen once, a few or many times, or a class if the clone is expanded.

abundance	d_gene	v_gene	j_gene	CDR3aa	CDR3nt
-	TRBD1	TRBV28	TRBJ1-5	CASRYPGQSNQPQHF	TGTGCCAGCAGATACCCGGGACAGAGCAATCAGCCCCAGCATTTT
-	-	TRBV28	TRBJ2-5	CASSPHRVQETQYF	TGTGCCAGCAGTCCTCACAGGGTTCAAGAGACCCAGTACTTC
-	-	TRBV6-5	TRBJ2-7	CASSYHGGEQYF	TGTGCCAGCAGTTACCATGGTGGCGAGCAGTACTTC
-	-	TRBV18	TRBJ2-1	CASSPPGEVTYNEQFF	TGTGCCAGCTCACCACCGGGGGAGGTCACTTACAATGAGCAGTTCTTC
-	TRBD1	TRBV4-1	TRBJ1-2	CASSQPFGQGRDYGYTF	TGCGCCAGCAGCCAGCCCTTTGGACAGGGGCGGGACTATGGCTACACCTTC
-	-	TRBV19	TRBJ1-1	CASSPTDRPLAFF	TGTGCCAGTAGTCCTACCGACAGACCTCTAGCTTTCTTT
few	TRBD1	TRBV28	TRBJ1-1	CASGQGARGGEAFF	TGTGCCAGCGGACAGGGGGCTCGAGGGGGTGAAGCTTTCTTT
-	-	TRBV2	TRBJ1-2	CASREQGINIGGYTF	TGTGCCAGCCGTGAACAGGGAATTAATATCGGTGGCTACACCTTC
-	-	TRBV29-1	TRBJ1-1	CSVRGGAEAFF	TGCAGCGTGAGGGGGGGGGCTGAAGCTTTCTTT
few	TRBD1	TRBV9	TRBJ1-6	CASSVQDRNSPLHF	TGTGCCAGCAGCGTACAGGACAGGAATTCACCCCTCCACTTT
-	TRBD1	TRBV28	TRBJ2-1	CASSLSGQGIDEQFF	TGTGCCAGCAGTTTATCGGGACAGGGAATCGATGAGCAGTTCTTC
-	-	TRBV21-1	TRBJ1-5	CASSKAEDQPQHF	TGTGCCAGCAGCAAAGCTGAGGATCAGCCCCAGCATTTT
-	TRBD2	TRBV20-1	TRBJ2-3	CSATSGDTQYF	TGCAGTGCAACTAGCGGAGATACGCAGTATTTT
-	-	TRBV18	TRBJ2-3	CASSHRTHTDTQYF	TGTGCCAGCTCACACAGAACCCACACAGATACGCAGTATTTT
-	TRBD1	TRBV2	TRBJ1-1	CASDQGANTEAFF	TGTGCCAGTGACCAGGGGGCTAACACTGAAGCTTTCTTT
-	TRBD1	TRBV5-1	TRBJ2-7	CASSLGDSAYEQYF	TGCGCCAGCAGCTTGGGGGACAGTGCCTACGAGCAGTACTTC
-	-	TRBV9	TRBJ2-7	CASSVGPHSYEQYF	TGTGCCAGCAGCGTAGGTCCACATTCCTACGAGCAGTACTTC
-	-	TRBV29-1	TRBJ2-3	CSVVPSGLSDTQYF	TGCAGCGTTGTCCCCTCCGGGCTCTCCGATACGCAGTATTTT
-	TRBD1	TRBV19	TRBJ2-7	CASSFGTGVYEQYF	TGTGCCAGTAGTTTCGGGACAGGGGTCTACGAGCAGTACTTC
-	-	TRBV5-6	TRBJ2-5	CASTRTRDRETQYF	TGTGCCAGCACCCGGACAAGGGATAGGGAGACCCAGTACTTC
-	TRBD1	TRBV5-8	TRBJ2-1	CASSLGEDRVQNEQFF	TGTGCCAGCAGCTTGGGGGAAGACAGGGTGCAAAATGAGCAGTTCTTC
-	-	TRBV5-1	TRBJ1-5	CASSPGLDQPQHF	TGCGCCAGCAGCCCTGGCCTGGATCAGCCCCAGCATTTT
-	-	TRBV6-5	TRBJ2-3	CASSYRNTDTQYF	TGTGCCAGCAGTTACAGGAACACAGATACGCAGTATTTT
few	-	TRBV28	TRBJ1-1	CASSLPGRSTEAFF	TGTGCCAGCAGTTTACCTGGCCGGTCCACTGAAGCTTTCTTT
-	-	TRBV10-3	TRBJ2-7	CAISESPGSATGYSYEQYF	TGTGCCATCAGTGAGTCACCAGGGTCAGCCACCGGTTACTCCTACGAGCAGTACTTC
once	-	TRBV30	TRBJ2-3	CAWDDSDTQYF	TGTGCCTGGGACGACTCGGATACGCAGTATTTT
-	TRBD1	TRBV28	TRBJ1-5	CATHRGGNQPQHF	TGTGCCACCCACAGGGGGGGAAATCAGCCCCAGCATTTT
-	-	TRBV2	TRBJ1-4	CASSLRVEKLFF	TGTGCCAGCAGTTTAAGGGTTGAAAAACTGTTTTTT
few	TRBD1	TRBV19	TRBJ1-2	CASSDRDRVRGYTF	TGTGCCAGTAGCGACCGGGACAGGGTTCGTGGCTACACCTTC